This T cell receptor beta chain was sequenced during a study of cytomegalovirus exposure and HLA in healthy donors. 13 Jbeta primers and 60 Vbeta primers were used for the PCR. Profiling relied on immunoSEQ multiplex PCR, and the TCRdb table lists in-frame clones only, not all of them. The sample records around 140,000 clones, roughly 60% being singletons. The V gene's germline CDR1 is LNHNV and CDR2 YYDKDF (reference sequence). The V end was cut by 3 bases, the J end by 5 bases, with 17 bases between. CDR3 length: 15 residues. V gene TRBV15 combines with J gene TRBJ2-7, with unresolved D. The sequenced material came from PBMCs. This clonotype was obtained from a woman aged 40 to 55 in good health and CMV-seronegative. The CDR3 sequence is CATSSKNDGFNEQYF. The CDR3 bases are TGTGCCACCAGCAGCAAAAACGACGGGTTCAACGAGCAGTACTTC.